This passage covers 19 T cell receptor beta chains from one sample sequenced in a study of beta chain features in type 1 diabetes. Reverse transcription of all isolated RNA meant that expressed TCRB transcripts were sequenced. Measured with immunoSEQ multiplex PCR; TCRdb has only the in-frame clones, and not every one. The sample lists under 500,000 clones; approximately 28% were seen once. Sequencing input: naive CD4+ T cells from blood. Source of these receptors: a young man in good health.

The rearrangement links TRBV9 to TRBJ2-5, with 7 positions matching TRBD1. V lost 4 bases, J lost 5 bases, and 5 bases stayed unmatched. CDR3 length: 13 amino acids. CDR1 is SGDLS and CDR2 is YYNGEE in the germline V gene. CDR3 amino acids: CASSFGQEETQYF. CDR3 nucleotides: TGTGCCAGCAGCTTCGGACAGGAGGAGACCCAGTACTTC. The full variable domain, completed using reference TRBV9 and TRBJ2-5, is DSGVTQTPKHLITATGQRVTLRCSPRSGDLSVYWYQQSLDQGLQFLIQYYNGEERAKGNILERFSAQQFPDLHSELNLSSLELGDSALYFCASSFGQEETQYFGPGTRLLVL.

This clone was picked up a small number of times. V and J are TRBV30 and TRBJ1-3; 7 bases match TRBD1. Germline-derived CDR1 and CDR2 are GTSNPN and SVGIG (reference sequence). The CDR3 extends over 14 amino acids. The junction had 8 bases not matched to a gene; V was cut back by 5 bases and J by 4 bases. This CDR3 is CAWDGTEGGNTIYF. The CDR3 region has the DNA TGTGCCTGGGATGGGACAGAGGGAGGAAACACCATATATTTT.

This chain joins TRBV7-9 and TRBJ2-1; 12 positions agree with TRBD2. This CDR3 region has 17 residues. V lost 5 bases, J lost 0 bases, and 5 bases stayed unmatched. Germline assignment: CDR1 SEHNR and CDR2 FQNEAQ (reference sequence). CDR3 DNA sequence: TGTGCCAGCAGCCCGACTAGCGGGAGAGGCTCCTACAATGAGCAGTTCTTC. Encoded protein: CASSPTSGRGSYNEQFF.

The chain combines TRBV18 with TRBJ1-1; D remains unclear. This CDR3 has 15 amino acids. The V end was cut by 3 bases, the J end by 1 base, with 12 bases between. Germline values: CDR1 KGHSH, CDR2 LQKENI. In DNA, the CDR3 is TGTGCCAGCTCACCGCCTAACCTGGGGAACACTGAAGCTTTCTTT. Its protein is CASSPPNLGNTEAFF. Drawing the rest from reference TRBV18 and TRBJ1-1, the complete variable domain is NAGVMQNPRHLVRRRGQEARLRCSPMKGHSHVYWYRQLPEEGLKFMVYLQKENIIDESGMPKERFSAEFPKEGPSILRIQQVVRGDSAAYFCASSPPNLGNTEAFFGQGTRLTVV.

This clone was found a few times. CDR3 residues: CVYLGLGTEAFF. CDR3 in DNA: TGTGTGTATCTCGGACTGGGAACTGAAGCTTTCTTT. The rearrangement uses TRBV30 and TRBJ1-1, with D hard to call. The CDR3 contains 12 residues. The germline gives CDR1 GTSNPN, CDR2 SVGIG (reference sequence).

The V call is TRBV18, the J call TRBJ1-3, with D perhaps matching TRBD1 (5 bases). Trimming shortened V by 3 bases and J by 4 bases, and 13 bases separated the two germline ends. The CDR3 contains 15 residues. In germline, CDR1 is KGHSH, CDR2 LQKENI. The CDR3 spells CASSPERGGGNTIYF. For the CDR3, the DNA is TGTGCCAGCTCACCCGAGAGGGGAGGAGGAAACACCATATATTTT.

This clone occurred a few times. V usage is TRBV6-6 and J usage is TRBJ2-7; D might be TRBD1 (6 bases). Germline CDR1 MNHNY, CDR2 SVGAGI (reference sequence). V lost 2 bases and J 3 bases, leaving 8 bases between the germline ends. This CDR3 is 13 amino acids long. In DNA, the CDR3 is TGTGCCAGCAGTTACGGACAGATCTACGAGCAGTACTTC. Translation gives CASSYGQIYEQYF.

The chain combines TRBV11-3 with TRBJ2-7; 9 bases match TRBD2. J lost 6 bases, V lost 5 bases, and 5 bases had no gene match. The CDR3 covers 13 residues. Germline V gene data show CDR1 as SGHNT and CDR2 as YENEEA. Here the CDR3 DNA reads TGTGCCAGCAGCCCCGGCGGGGGGGCCGAGCAGTACTTC. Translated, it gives CASSPGGGAEQYF. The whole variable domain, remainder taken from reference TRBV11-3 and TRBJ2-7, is EAGVVQSPRYKIIEKKQPVAFWCNPISGHNTLYWYLQNLGQGPELLIRYENEEAVDDSQLPKDRFSAERLKGVDSTLKIQPAELGDSAVYLCASSPGGGAEQYFGPGTRLTVT.

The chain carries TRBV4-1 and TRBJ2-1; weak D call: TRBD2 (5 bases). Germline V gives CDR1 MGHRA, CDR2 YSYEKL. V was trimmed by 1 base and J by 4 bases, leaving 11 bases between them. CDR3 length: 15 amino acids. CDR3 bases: TGCGCCAGCAGCCAAGGGACTCACGTTTACAATGAGCAGTTCTTC. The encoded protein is CASSQGTHVYNEQFF.

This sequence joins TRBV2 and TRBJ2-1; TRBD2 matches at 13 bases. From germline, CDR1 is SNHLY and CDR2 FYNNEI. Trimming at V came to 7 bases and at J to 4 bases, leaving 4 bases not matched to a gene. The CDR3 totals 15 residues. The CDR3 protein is CASKQGLAGYNEQFF. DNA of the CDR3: TGTGCCAGCAAGCAGGGACTAGCGGGATACAATGAGCAGTTCTTC.

The CDR3 here is CASRLRRTGASGTEAFF. For the CDR3, the DNA is TGTGCCAGCAGGCTGAGGAGGACGGGGGCGAGTGGCACTGAAGCTTTCTTT. The chain employs TRBV5-6 and TRBJ1-1; TRBD1 might be the D (6 bases). The V end lost 5 bases, the J end lost 4 bases, and 24 bases lay between the germline ends. Per the germline V gene, CDR1 is SGHDT and CDR2 is YYEEEE. CDR3 length: 17 amino acids.

CDR3 residues: CASSKATWVNEQYF. The CDR3 DNA reads as TGTGCCAGCAGCAAAGCGACGTGGGTCAACGAGCAGTACTTC. This chain uses TRBV7-6 with TRBJ2-7; no clear D. The V and J ends lost 5 bases and 5 bases respectively, with 16 bases between them. The CDR3 extends over 14 amino acids. The germline V gene encodes CDR1 SGHVS and CDR2 FNYEAQ. Full variable domain (outside the CDR3, taken from reference TRBV7-6 and TRBJ2-7): GAGVSQSPRYKVTKRGQDVALRCDPISGHVSLYWYRQALGQGPEFLTYFNYEAQQDKSGLPNDRFSAERPEGSISTLTIQRTEQRDSAMYRCASSKATWVNEQYFGPGTRLTVT.

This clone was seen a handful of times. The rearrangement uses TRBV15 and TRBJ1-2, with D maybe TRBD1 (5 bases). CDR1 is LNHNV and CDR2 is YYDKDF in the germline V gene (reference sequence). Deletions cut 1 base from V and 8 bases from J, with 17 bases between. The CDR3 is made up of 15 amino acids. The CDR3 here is CATSRGRQPERGYTF. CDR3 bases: TGTGCCACCAGCAGAGGCCGACAGCCCGAACGGGGCTACACCTTC.

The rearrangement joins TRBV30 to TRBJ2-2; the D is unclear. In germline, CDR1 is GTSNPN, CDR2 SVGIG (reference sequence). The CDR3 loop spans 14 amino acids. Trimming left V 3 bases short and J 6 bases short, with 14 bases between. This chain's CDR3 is CAWRTDAVSGELFF. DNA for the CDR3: TGTGCCTGGAGGACTGACGCAGTCTCCGGGGAGCTGTTTTTT. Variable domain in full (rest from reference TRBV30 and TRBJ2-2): SQTIHQWPATLVQPVGSPLSLECTVEGTSNPNLYWYRQAAGRGLQLLFYSVGIGQISSEVPQNLSASRPQDRQFILSSKKLLLSDSGFYLCAWRTDAVSGELFFGEGSRLTVL.

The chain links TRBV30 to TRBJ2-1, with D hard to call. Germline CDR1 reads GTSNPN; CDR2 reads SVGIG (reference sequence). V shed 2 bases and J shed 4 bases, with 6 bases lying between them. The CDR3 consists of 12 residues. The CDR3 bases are TGTGCCTGGAGTAAGCGTTACAATGAGCAGTTCTTC. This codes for CAWSKRYNEQFF.

Here the CDR3 DNA reads TGTGCCAGCGTCCGGGACAGGGGGCTCGGTAGCTCCTACAATGAGCAGTTCTTC. This codes for CASVRDRGLGSSYNEQFF. The chain recombines TRBV7-2 with TRBJ2-1, with TRBD1 matching 12 bases. Germline CDR1 is SGHTA and CDR2 is FQGNSA. V was clipped by 8 bases and J by 0 bases; unmatched bases: 11. The length of the CDR3 is 18 residues.

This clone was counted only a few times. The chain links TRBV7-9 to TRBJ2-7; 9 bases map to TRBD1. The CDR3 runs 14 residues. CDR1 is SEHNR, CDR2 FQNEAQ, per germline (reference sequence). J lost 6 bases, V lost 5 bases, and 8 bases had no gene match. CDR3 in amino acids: CASSGPDRGGEQYF. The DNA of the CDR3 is TGTGCCAGCAGCGGACCGGACAGGGGAGGCGAGCAGTACTTC.

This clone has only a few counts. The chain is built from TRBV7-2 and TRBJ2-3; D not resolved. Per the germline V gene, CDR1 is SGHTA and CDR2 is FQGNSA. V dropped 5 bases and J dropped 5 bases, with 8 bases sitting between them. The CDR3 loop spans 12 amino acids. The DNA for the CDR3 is TGTGCCAGCAGCCTCTCCCTAGATACGCAGTATTTT. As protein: CASSLSLDTQYF.

The CDR3 here is CASSVGGRGLYEQYF. The CDR3 bases are TGTGCCAGCAGCGTAGGAGGCAGGGGGCTGTACGAGCAGTACTTC. V usage is TRBV9 and J usage is TRBJ2-7, with 8 bases fitting TRBD1. V lost 0 bases to trimming and J lost 4 bases; unmatched junction nucleotides: 6. The length of the CDR3 is 15 residues. Germline CDR1 SGDLS, CDR2 YYNGEE. Variable domain in full (rest from reference TRBV9 and TRBJ2-7): DSGVTQTPKHLITATGQRVTLRCSPRSGDLSVYWYQQSLDQGLQFLIQYYNGEERAKGNILERFSAQQFPDLHSELNLSSLELGDSALYFCASSVGGRGLYEQYFGPGTRLTVT.